Below are 27 T cell receptor beta chains sequenced from a single sample in a study of CD8 T cells in Susac syndrome. The authors reverse transcribed about 0.5 to 1 ug RNA with random hexamers. From the immunoSEQ multiplex PCR reads, TCRdb called clonotypes with MiXCR, one entry per CDR3 protein. The table has 80,000 or so distinct CDR3 sequences, approximately 96% seen once. The sample comprised CD8+ T cells from PBMCs. The receptors here all came from a human donor with Susac syndrome.

This rearrangement joins TRBV29-1 to TRBJ2-3; 7 nucleotides align to TRBD1. This CDR3 is built from 14 residues. Per germline, CDR1 SQVTM and CDR2 ANQGSEA. V lost 4 bases to trimming and J lost 12 bases; unmatched junction nucleotides: 16. The CDR3, as DNA: TGCAGCGTTGTCCCAGAGGGGGCGACTACGACACAGTATTTT. This gives the protein CSVVPEGATTTQYF.

The chain couples TRBV20-1 to TRBJ2-7; TRBD2 agrees at 7 bases. The CDR3 is 18 residues long. CDR1 is DFQATT and CDR2 is SNEGSKA in the germline V gene (reference sequence). Trimming cost V 0 bases and J 7 bases; bases outside gene matches: 21. The CDR3 protein is CSARDSHPRPSGWREQYF. CDR3 coding DNA: TGCAGTGCTAGAGATTCCCACCCCCGGCCTAGCGGTTGGAGGGAGCAGTACTTC.

The V and J genes are TRBV3-1 and TRBJ2-5; TRBD2 matches 9 bases. Germline CDR1 reads LGHDT; CDR2 reads YNNKEL (reference sequence). Trimming took 2 bases from V and 0 from J; bases not matched to a gene: 4. This CDR3 is 16 amino acids long. CDR3 in DNA: TGTGCCAGCAGCCAACTACTAGCGGGCCACCAAGAGACCCAGTACTTC. Its translation: CASSQLLAGHQETQYF.

This clonotype was recorded once. The rearrangement uses TRBV9 and TRBJ2-2; D uncertain. With 1 base removed from V and 4 bases from J, the gap between germline ends came to 2 bases. The CDR3 sequence is 12 residues long. Germline values: CDR1 SGDLS, CDR2 YYNGEE. The CDR3 DNA follows: TGTGCCAGCAGCGTATCCACCGGGGAGCTGTTTTTT. It is translated as CASSVSTGELFF.

V is TRBV29-1 and J is TRBJ2-5; 8 bases are shared with TRBD1. Per the germline V gene, CDR1 is SQVTM and CDR2 is ANQGSEA. This CDR3 comprises 12 residues. The trim removed 7 bases at V and 3 bases at J, leaving 4 bases unmatched. The CDR3: CSAWTGKETQYF. The DNA of the CDR3 is TGCAGCGCCTGGACAGGGAAAGAGACCCAGTACTTC.

This clonotype was counted only a few times. The chain has TRBV28 and TRBJ2-7; D is uncertain. The CDR3 is made up of 12 amino acids. The V gene lost 5 bases and the J gene lost 4 bases, with 9 bases spanning the gap. Germline V gene sequence: CDR1 MDHEN, CDR2 SYDVKM. The DNA of the CDR3 is TGTGCCAGCAGTCTAAATCCATACGAGCAGTACTTC. It codes for CASSLNPYEQYF.

The rearrangement links TRBV9 to TRBJ1-1, with D hard to call. Germline V gene sequence: CDR1 SGDLS, CDR2 YYNGEE. V lost 2 bases, J lost 3 bases, and 8 bases lay in between. The CDR3 extends over 13 amino acids. The CDR3 region has the DNA TGTGCCAGCAGCGTCTCAGCGGACACTGAAGCTTTCTTT. Residues: CASSVSADTEAFF. The variable domain in full, with the rest retrieved from reference TRBV9 and TRBJ1-1, is DSGVTQTPKHLITATGQRVTLRCSPRSGDLSVYWYQQSLDQGLQFLIQYYNGEERAKGNILERFSAQQFPDLHSELNLSSLELGDSALYFCASSVSADTEAFFGQGTRLTVV.

This clonotype was found once. The genes are TRBV4-3 and TRBJ2-1; D is possibly TRBD2 (5 bases). Trimming pared 4 bases from V and 10 bases from J, leaving 20 bases between. Germline CDR1 is LGHNA and CDR2 is YSLEER. The CDR3 covers 15 residues. The CDR3 here is CASSPTIANLREQFF. In DNA form, the CDR3 reads TGCGCCAGCAGCCCGACTATCGCTAACCTCAGGGAGCAGTTCTTC.

The CDR3 region has the DNA TGTGCCAGCAGCCAAAGCGGGAGAGTCAACGAGCAGTACTTC. Its protein product is CASSQSGRVNEQYF. The V call is TRBV5-4, the J call TRBJ2-7; 8 bases are shared with TRBD2. With V trimmed by 4 bases and J by 5 bases, 8 bases remained unmatched. Germline V CDR1 and CDR2: SGHNT, YYREEE (reference sequence). This CDR3 contains 14 residues.

The chain combines TRBV20-1 with TRBJ1-1; perhaps TRBD1 as D (6 bases). The V end lost 0 bases, the J end lost 3 bases, and 14 bases lay between the germline ends. The length of the CDR3 is 15 residues. Germline CDR1 DFQATT, CDR2 SNEGSKA (reference sequence). CDR3 amino acids: CSARESGQTDTEAFF. DNA for the CDR3: TGCAGTGCTAGAGAGAGCGGACAGACCGACACTGAAGCTTTCTTT.

This clonotype was observed a handful of times. The gene calls are TRBV9 and TRBJ1-1, with a possible D match to TRBD1 (5 bases). With 2 bases removed from V and 5 bases from J, the gap between germline ends came to 10 bases. The CDR3 totals 13 residues. Germline V gene data show CDR1 as SGDLS and CDR2 as YYNGEE. CDR3: CASSVGGRTEAFF. The DNA of the CDR3 is TGTGCCAGCAGCGTCGGGGGAAGGACTGAAGCTTTCTTT.

This chain joins TRBV14 and TRBJ2-5; a weak D match, TRBD1 (6 bases). Trimming took 0 bases from V and 4 from J, leaving 15 bases between them. The CDR3 has 16 amino acids. In germline, CDR1 is SGHDN, CDR2 FVKESK. The CDR3 DNA is TGTGCCAGCAGCCAAGATCGCAACAGGGTTGTAGAGACCCAGTACTTC. This encodes CASSQDRNRVVETQYF.

The rearrangement links TRBV5-7 to TRBJ1-2, with a weak D call TRBD1 (6 bases). TRBV5-7 is treated as an ORF (open reading frame) with a function not yet certain. Deletions cut 4 bases from V and 6 bases from J, with 25 bases between. The CDR3 has 17 amino acids. This CDR3 is CASSLPGHPRTRDGYTF. CDR3 bases: TGTGCCAGCAGCCTACCGGGACACCCGAGAACCAGGGATGGCTACACCTTC.

This chain links TRBV7-8 with TRBJ2-1; TRBD2 agrees at 9 bases. This CDR3 is built from 15 residues. Germline trimming cut 5 bases from V and 0 bases from J; bases unmatched to any gene: 2. From germline, CDR1 is SGHVS and CDR2 FQNEAQ. Here the CDR3 DNA reads TGTGCCAGCAGCCCTAGCGGGAACTCCTACAATGAGCAGTTCTTC. Translating gives CASSPSGNSYNEQFF.

The rearrangement links TRBV18 to TRBJ2-5; D not certain. This CDR3 is 14 amino acids long. Germline CDR1 KGHSH, CDR2 LQKENI. With 3 bases removed from V and 1 base from J, the gap between germline ends came to 9 bases. CDR3 region: CASSPGPAQETQYF. For the CDR3, the DNA is TGTGCCAGCTCACCTGGACCAGCCCAAGAGACCCAGTACTTC.

The chain is built from TRBV7-2 and TRBJ1-5; maybe TRBD1 (5 bases). Germline assignment: CDR1 SGHTA and CDR2 FQGNSA. CDR3 length equals 13 residues. Trimming shortened V by 7 bases and J by 5 bases, and 12 bases separated the two germline ends. The CDR3 reads CASTAGLHQPQHF. For the CDR3, the DNA is TGTGCCAGCACCGCAGGGCTCCATCAGCCCCAGCATTTT.

V gene TRBV24-1 combines with J gene TRBJ2-2, with D possibly matching TRBD1 (6 bases). The V and J ends lost 0 bases and 7 bases respectively, with 8 bases between them. This CDR3 is built from 14 residues. CDR1 and CDR2 from the germline V gene are KGHDR and SFDVKD. This chain's CDR3 is CATSDLPTGGELFF. CDR3 DNA: TGTGCCACCAGTGATTTGCCGACAGGCGGGGAGCTGTTTTTT.

The J gene is TRBJ1-1, the V gene TRBV13; D gene uncertain. The V and J ends lost 1 base and 3 bases respectively, with 21 bases between them. The germline gives CDR1 PRHDT, CDR2 FYEKMQ (reference sequence). The CDR3 is made up of 18 amino acids. The CDR3 DNA is TGTGCCAGCAGCTTAGCAAAAGACGCCAGTCTCGGGGACACTGAAGCTTTCTTT. It specifies CASSLAKDASLGDTEAFF.

This clonotype occurred once. This chain uses TRBV20-1 with TRBJ1-1, with a tentative D call TRBD1 (5 bases). The length of the CDR3 is 13 residues. Germline V gene lookup returns CDR1 DFQATT and CDR2 SNEGSKA (reference sequence). V was cut by 5 bases and J by 1 base, with 11 bases left in between. CDR3 DNA sequence: TGCAGTGCTCGCACAGGAGCGAACACTGAAGCTTTCTTT. Translation gives CSARTGANTEAFF.

V is TRBV7-2 and J is TRBJ2-7; no firm D call. Germline CDR1 SGHTA, CDR2 FQGNSA. The CDR3 loop spans 13 amino acids. V dropped 2 bases and J dropped 6 bases, with 11 bases sitting between them. The CDR3 here is CASSLHPSGEQYV. As DNA, the CDR3 is TGTGCCAGCAGCTTACATCCATCTGGCGAGCAGTACGTC.

The chain combines TRBV28 with TRBJ1-5; no clear D gene. Germline CDR1 MDHEN, CDR2 SYDVKM. V was trimmed by 5 bases and J by 1 base, leaving 15 bases between them. The CDR3 is 16 amino acids. The CDR3 DNA reads TGTGCCAGCAGTAACCCGCGAGGCAGGAGCAATCAGCCCCAGCATTTT. It is translated as CASSNPRGRSNQPQHF.

The CDR3 here is CASSPGLGSADTQYF. The CDR3 DNA follows: TGTGCCAGCAGCCCTGGACTAGGTTCAGCAGATACGCAGTATTTT. The chain combines TRBV7-3 with TRBJ2-3, with TRBD2 identical over 7 bases. This CDR3 region has 15 residues. CDR1 SGHTA and CDR2 FQGTGA come from the germline V gene. With 5 bases clipped from V and 4 bases from J, the junction kept 9 bases outside the gene matches.

The V and J genes are TRBV20-1 and TRBJ2-1; a weak D match, TRBD1 (6 bases). The CDR3 is made up of 15 amino acids. The germline V gene has CDR1 DFQATT and CDR2 SNEGSKA (reference sequence). The V and J ends lost 0 bases and 3 bases respectively, with 12 bases between them. CDR3 in amino acids: CSARDLDRNYNEQFF. The CDR3 nucleotides are TGCAGTGCTAGAGATCTGGACAGAAACTACAATGAGCAGTTCTTC.

This sequence joins TRBV13 and TRBJ2-1; TRBD2 matches at 13 bases. The CDR3 contains 14 residues. Unmatched junction bases numbered 7, after V lost 8 bases and J lost 9 bases. CDR1 and CDR2 from the germline V gene are PRHDT and FYEKMQ (reference sequence). CDR3 DNA sequence: TGTGCCAGCTCCCGACTAGCGGGAGGACCTGAGCAGTTCTTC. Translating it yields CASSRLAGGPEQFF.

The V call is TRBV20-1, the J call TRBJ1-5; possibly TRBD1 for D (5 bases). Germline CDR1 DFQATT, CDR2 SNEGSKA (reference sequence). The CDR3 length is 17 residues. V was clipped by 7 bases and J by 0 bases, with 22 bases between them. This chain's CDR3 is CSVDYLGTDYSNQPQHF. CDR3 DNA sequence: TGCAGTGTTGACTACCTTGGGACGGACTATAGCAATCAGCCCCAGCATTTT.

The chain carries TRBV3-1 and TRBJ2-1; TRBD2 matches at 7 bases. V was clipped by 0 bases and J by 0 bases; unmatched bases: 5. CDR1 and CDR2 (germline): LGHDT, YNNKEL (reference sequence). CDR3 length: 17 residues. CDR3 protein: CASSQEAGRLSYNEQFF. The CDR3 nucleotides are TGTGCCAGCAGCCAAGAAGCGGGGCGGCTCTCCTACAATGAGCAGTTCTTC.

The J gene is TRBJ2-3, the V gene TRBV7-2; D may be TRBD1 (5 bases). V was cut by 5 bases and J by 0 bases, with 12 bases left in between. Germline V gene sequence: CDR1 SGHTA, CDR2 FQGNSA. The CDR3 contains 15 residues. The DNA for the CDR3 is TGTGCCAGCAGCCCGTTGACAGTAAGCACAGATACGCAGTATTTT. It is translated as CASSPLTVSTDTQYF.